This TCR beta chain is drawn from a study of blood T cell repertoires in COVID-19. For the study at large: From T cells, B-cell-depleted T cells, or PBMCs came the material, which was cDNA or gDNA.

The repertoire was sequenced with immunoSEQ multiplex PCR; TCRdb's copy has only in-frame clones and lacks some. The sample gives roughly 50,000 clones, approximately 90% of which show up once; over 11% is in the top ten. Material for sequencing was peripheral blood. This clonotype was obtained from a woman in her sixties with active COVID-19.

The CDR3 spells CASSDREGYTF. The CDR3 DNA sequence: TGTGCCAGCTCGGATAGGGAGGGCTACACCTTC. V usage is TRBV18 and J usage is TRBJ1-2; no reliable D call. The CDR3 is 11 amino acids. Germline V gene sequence: CDR1 KGHSH, CDR2 LQKENI. Trimming removed 6 bases from V and 8 bases from J, with 10 bases in between.